This is a list of T cell receptor beta chains from one sample in a study of blood T cells in healthy people across ages. TCRdb reprocessed the 5' RACE reads via MiXCR and lists one record per CDR3 protein. The sample lists about 970,000 distinct CDR3 sequences; roughly half were seen once. The sample taken for sequencing was blood. The receptors shown here come from a woman in her fifties or sixties in good health. The CDR3 runs from the conserved cysteine through the conserved F or W. The D gene is left open where the match is weak. Clone size appears in some rows only: once, few, many, or a class for an expanded clone.

clone_size: few
d_call: -
v_call: TRBV20-1
cdr3_length: 14
j_call: TRBJ2-7
cdr3_aa: CSARDRTVPYEQYF
cdr3_nt: TGCAGTGCTAGAGATCGGACAGTTCCCTACGAGCAGTACTTC

clone_size: many
d_call: -
v_call: TRBV6-5
cdr3_length: 13
j_call: TRBJ2-5
cdr3_aa: CASTAPASETQYF
cdr3_nt: TGTGCCAGCACCGCGCCGGCGTCAGAGACCCAGTACTTC

clone_size: few
d_call: -
v_call: TRBV29-1
cdr3_length: 13
j_call: TRBJ2-7
cdr3_aa: CSVGPYTSYEQYF
cdr3_nt: TGCAGCGTTGGCCCCTACACTAGCTACGAGCAGTACTTC

clone_size: -
d_call: TRBD1
v_call: TRBV27
cdr3_length: 15
j_call: TRBJ2-7
cdr3_aa: CASSFRTGLPYEQYF
cdr3_nt: TGTGCCAGCAGTTTCCGGACAGGGCTCCCCTACGAGCAGTACTTC

clone_size: few
d_call: -
v_call: TRBV29-1
cdr3_length: 13
j_call: TRBJ2-3
cdr3_aa: CSVVDYPTDTQYF
cdr3_nt: TGCAGCGTTGTCGACTACCCCACAGATACGCAGTATTTT

clone_size: few
d_call: -
v_call: TRBV10-3
cdr3_length: 19
j_call: TRBJ2-3
cdr3_aa: CAIREPTGDVPSGTDTQYF
cdr3_nt: TGTGCCATCAGAGAACCAACCGGGGACGTCCCCTCGGGCACAGATACGCAGTATTTT

clone_size: -
d_call: TRBD2
v_call: TRBV5-5
cdr3_length: 14
j_call: TRBJ2-7
cdr3_aa: CASSGDPLAGEQYF
cdr3_nt: TGTGCCAGCAGCGGGGATCCTTTAGCGGGCGAGCAGTACTTC

clone_size: -
d_call: -
v_call: TRBV18
cdr3_length: 13
j_call: TRBJ1-1
cdr3_aa: CASSPSANTEAFF
cdr3_nt: TGTGCCAGCTCACCGTCCGCAAACACTGAAGCTTTCTTT

clone_size: -
d_call: -
v_call: TRBV20-1
cdr3_length: 12
j_call: TRBJ2-5
cdr3_aa: CSASVREETQYF
cdr3_nt: TGCAGTGCCAGCGTCAGGGAAGAGACCCAGTACTTC

clone_size: -
d_call: -
v_call: TRBV18
cdr3_length: 13
j_call: TRBJ2-7
cdr3_aa: CASSRLGGSEQYF
cdr3_nt: TGTGCCAGCTCACGTTTGGGGGGATCTGAGCAGTACTTC

clone_size: -
d_call: -
v_call: TRBV7-9
cdr3_length: 13
j_call: TRBJ1-2
cdr3_aa: CASSLLTSYGYTF
cdr3_nt: TGTGCCAGCAGCTTACTAACAAGCTATGGCTACACCTTC

clone_size: -
d_call: -
v_call: TRBV4-2
cdr3_length: 13
j_call: TRBJ1-6
cdr3_aa: CASSQEASSPLHF
cdr3_nt: TGTGCCAGCAGCCAAGAGGCAAGTTCACCCCTCCACTTT

clone_size: few
d_call: TRBD2
v_call: TRBV12-3/TRBV12-4
cdr3_length: 14
j_call: TRBJ2-1
cdr3_aa: CASSPSGTGNEQFF
cdr3_nt: TGTGCCAGCAGTCCTAGCGGGACGGGCAATGAGCAGTTCTTC

clone_size: -
d_call: TRBD1
v_call: TRBV28
cdr3_length: 15
j_call: TRBJ2-7
cdr3_aa: CASSLSDRGLYEQYF
cdr3_nt: TGTGCCAGCAGTTTATCGGACAGGGGGCTCTACGAGCAGTACTTC

clone_size: once
d_call: TRBD1
v_call: TRBV2
cdr3_length: 14
j_call: TRBJ1-5
cdr3_aa: CASRGTGNNQPQHF
cdr3_nt: TGTGCCAGCAGGGGGACAGGGAATAATCAGCCCCAGCATTTT

clone_size: -
d_call: TRBD2
v_call: TRBV6-5
cdr3_length: 20
j_call: TRBJ2-1
cdr3_aa: CASSYSRGLAGRRSYNEQFF
cdr3_nt: TGTGCCAGCAGTTACTCACGTGGACTAGCGGGCCGGAGGTCCTACAATGAGCAGTTCTTC

clone_size: few
d_call: -
v_call: TRBV24-1
cdr3_length: 15
j_call: TRBJ1-1
cdr3_aa: CATRATKGPSSGAFF
cdr3_nt: TGTGCCACCAGGGCAACCAAGGGGCCGTCTTCGGGAGCTTTCTTT

clone_size: once
d_call: -
v_call: TRBV7-2
cdr3_length: 15
j_call: TRBJ2-1
cdr3_aa: CASSPRVQVYNEQFF
cdr3_nt: TGTGCCAGCAGCCCCCGGGTGCAGGTCTACAATGAGCAGTTCTTC

clone_size: -
d_call: TRBD1
v_call: TRBV4-1
cdr3_length: 13
j_call: TRBJ1-1
cdr3_aa: CASTLDRETEAFF
cdr3_nt: TGCGCCAGCACTTTGGACAGGGAGACTGAAGCTTTCTTT

clone_size: -
d_call: TRBD2
v_call: TRBV4-3
cdr3_length: 18
j_call: TRBJ2-3
cdr3_aa: CASSLGTSGAQVLDTQYF
cdr3_nt: TGCGCCAGCAGCCTCGGGACTAGCGGGGCCCAGGTTCTAGATACGCAGTATTTT

clone_size: -
d_call: TRBD2
v_call: TRBV20-1
cdr3_length: 15
j_call: TRBJ2-7
cdr3_aa: CSAIRPSGPSYEQYF
cdr3_nt: TGCAGTGCGATAAGACCTAGCGGGCCCTCCTACGAGCAGTACTTC

clone_size: -
d_call: -
v_call: TRBV12-3/TRBV12-4
cdr3_length: 14
j_call: TRBJ1-2
cdr3_aa: CASSLNRARYGYTF
cdr3_nt: TGTGCCAGCAGTTTGAACAGGGCCCGCTATGGCTACACCTTC

clone_size: few
d_call: TRBD1
v_call: TRBV9
cdr3_length: 16
j_call: TRBJ2-7
cdr3_aa: CASSVVATGGFYEQYF
cdr3_nt: TGTGCCAGCAGCGTAGTTGCTACAGGGGGCTTTTACGAGCAGTACTTC

clone_size: -
d_call: -
v_call: TRBV10-3
cdr3_length: 14
j_call: TRBJ1-1
cdr3_aa: CAIRETGGDTEAFF
cdr3_nt: TGTGCCATCAGGGAGACAGGAGGGGACACTGAAGCTTTCTTT

clone_size: few
d_call: TRBD2
v_call: TRBV4-1
cdr3_length: 17
j_call: TRBJ2-7
cdr3_aa: CASSQAPLAGVQGEQYF
cdr3_nt: TGCGCCAGCAGCCAAGCACCCCTAGCGGGAGTCCAGGGCGAGCAGTACTTC

clone_size: once
d_call: TRBD1
v_call: TRBV20-1
cdr3_length: 13
j_call: TRBJ1-6
cdr3_aa: CSAQTTGNSPLHF
cdr3_nt: TGCAGTGCGCAGACGACAGGGAATTCACCCCTCCACTTT

clone_size: -
d_call: -
v_call: TRBV11-2
cdr3_length: 17
j_call: TRBJ2-7
cdr3_aa: CASSFRGAHRLSYEQYF
cdr3_nt: TGTGCCAGCAGCTTTCGAGGGGCACACCGGTTGTCCTACGAGCAGTACTTC

clone_size: few
d_call: -
v_call: TRBV2
cdr3_length: 17
j_call: TRBJ2-3
cdr3_aa: CASSDLVRPPSTDTQYF
cdr3_nt: TGTGCCAGCAGTGATCTGGTCAGGCCGCCTAGCACAGATACGCAGTATTTT

clone_size: -
d_call: -
v_call: TRBV7-2
cdr3_length: 12
j_call: TRBJ2-5
cdr3_aa: CASSLGRVAQYF
cdr3_nt: TGTGCCAGCAGCTTAGGGAGGGTTGCCCAGTACTTC

clone_size: -
d_call: TRBD1
v_call: TRBV4-1
cdr3_length: 15
j_call: TRBJ2-1
cdr3_aa: CASSHSGTGGNEQFF
cdr3_nt: TGCGCCAGCAGCCATTCCGGGACAGGGGGCAATGAGCAGTTCTTC

clone_size: -
d_call: -
v_call: TRBV30
cdr3_length: 14
j_call: TRBJ2-1
cdr3_aa: CAWSVTGMRGEQFF
cdr3_nt: TGTGCCTGGAGTGTCACAGGGATGAGAGGTGAGCAGTTCTTC

clone_size: few
d_call: TRBD1
v_call: TRBV4-1
cdr3_length: 16
j_call: TRBJ2-3
cdr3_aa: CASSQRDRADADTQYF
cdr3_nt: TGCGCCAGCAGCCAAAGGGACAGGGCAGACGCAGATACGCAGTATTTT

clone_size: -
d_call: -
v_call: TRBV20-1
cdr3_length: 16
j_call: TRBJ1-2
cdr3_aa: CSARELSVPGNYGYTF
cdr3_nt: TGCAGTGCTAGAGAATTGTCGGTCCCGGGGAACTATGGCTACACCTTC

clone_size: few
d_call: -
v_call: TRBV7-6
cdr3_length: 13
j_call: TRBJ2-5
cdr3_aa: CASSDGGRETQYF
cdr3_nt: TGTGCCAGCAGCGACGGGGGACGGGAGACCCAGTACTTC

clone_size: -
d_call: -
v_call: TRBV12-3/TRBV12-4
cdr3_length: 14
j_call: TRBJ2-7
cdr3_aa: CASSPLTPSGEQYF
cdr3_nt: TGTGCCAGCAGTCCCCTGACACCTTCGGGCGAGCAGTACTTC

clone_size: few
d_call: -
v_call: TRBV9
cdr3_length: 14
j_call: TRBJ2-7
cdr3_aa: CASGSELPPYEQYF
cdr3_nt: TGTGCCAGCGGCTCTGAACTCCCCCCCTACGAGCAGTACTTC

clone_size: -
d_call: TRBD2
v_call: TRBV10-3
cdr3_length: 18
j_call: TRBJ2-1
cdr3_aa: CAISETSYEAGVGNEQFF
cdr3_nt: TGTGCCATCAGTGAGACCTCTTATGAAGCGGGAGTAGGCAATGAGCAGTTCTTC

clone_size: few
d_call: -
v_call: TRBV6-5
cdr3_length: 13
j_call: TRBJ2-3
cdr3_aa: CASSDAGADTQYF
cdr3_nt: TGTGCCAGCAGTGATGCTGGTGCAGATACGCAGTATTTT

clone_size: -
d_call: TRBD1
v_call: TRBV5-1
cdr3_length: 16
j_call: TRBJ1-4
cdr3_aa: CASSSGDRTTNEKLFF
cdr3_nt: TGCGCCAGCAGCTCCGGGGACAGAACAACTAATGAAAAACTGTTTTTT

clone_size: -
d_call: -
v_call: TRBV20-1
cdr3_length: 15
j_call: TRBJ2-4
cdr3_aa: CSVNQRDGSKNIQYF
cdr3_nt: TGCAGTGTTAATCAACGGGATGGTTCCAAAAACATTCAGTACTTC

clone_size: few
d_call: -
v_call: TRBV28
cdr3_length: 13
j_call: TRBJ2-7
cdr3_aa: CASRTEPFLEQYF
cdr3_nt: TGTGCCAGCAGGACGGAGCCCTTTCTCGAGCAGTACTTC

clone_size: -
d_call: -
v_call: TRBV20-1
cdr3_length: 14
j_call: TRBJ1-5
cdr3_aa: CSARETDSNQPQHF
cdr3_nt: TGCAGTGCTAGGGAGACAGATAGCAATCAGCCCCAGCATTTT

clone_size: -
d_call: -
v_call: TRBV7-6
cdr3_length: 15
j_call: TRBJ1-5
cdr3_aa: CASSLIDASNQPQHF
cdr3_nt: TGTGCCAGCAGCTTAATCGACGCTAGCAATCAGCCCCAGCATTTT

clone_size: -
d_call: TRBD2
v_call: TRBV30
cdr3_length: 19
j_call: TRBJ2-3
cdr3_aa: CAWSTYSGSYLKGTDTQYF
cdr3_nt: TGTGCCTGGAGTACATATAGCGGGAGTTACCTTAAGGGCACAGATACGCAGTATTTT

clone_size: few
d_call: TRBD2
v_call: TRBV4-2
cdr3_length: 16
j_call: TRBJ2-7
cdr3_aa: CASSPLGLAAYNEQYF
cdr3_nt: TGTGCCAGCAGCCCACTCGGACTAGCGGCCTACAATGAGCAGTACTTC

clone_size: -
d_call: -
v_call: TRBV28
cdr3_length: 17
j_call: TRBJ1-2
cdr3_aa: CASSPYWDTPFDYGYTF
cdr3_nt: TGTGCCAGCAGTCCCTATTGGGACACCCCTTTCGACTATGGCTACACCTTC

clone_size: -
d_call: -
v_call: TRBV27
cdr3_length: 15
j_call: TRBJ2-1
cdr3_aa: CASSLGLPVYNEQFF
cdr3_nt: TGTGCCAGCAGTTTGGGCCTACCAGTCTACAATGAGCAGTTCTTC

clone_size: -
d_call: -
v_call: TRBV5-1
cdr3_length: 15
j_call: TRBJ1-1
cdr3_aa: CASSPAAPTATEAFF
cdr3_nt: TGCGCCAGCAGCCCGGCGGCCCCAACAGCCACTGAAGCTTTCTTT

clone_size: few
d_call: -
v_call: TRBV20-1
cdr3_length: 15
j_call: TRBJ2-7
cdr3_aa: CSASAVAGSSYEQYF
cdr3_nt: TGCAGTGCTAGCGCTGTAGCCGGGAGCTCCTACGAGCAGTACTTC

clone_size: -
d_call: -
v_call: TRBV2
cdr3_length: 11
j_call: TRBJ2-1
cdr3_aa: CASTLRREQFF
cdr3_nt: TGTGCCAGCACCTTAAGGCGGGAGCAGTTCTTC

clone_size: few
d_call: -
v_call: TRBV7-2
cdr3_length: 13
j_call: TRBJ2-1
cdr3_aa: CASSLARGNEQFF
cdr3_nt: TGTGCCAGCAGCTTAGCTAGGGGCAATGAGCAGTTCTTC

clone_size: few
d_call: -
v_call: TRBV29-1
cdr3_length: 19
j_call: TRBJ1-1
cdr3_aa: CSVPGHLIVTTGATTEAFF
cdr3_nt: TGCAGCGTTCCTGGGCATTTGATCGTTACGACCGGGGCTACCACTGAAGCTTTCTTT

clone_size: -
d_call: TRBD2
v_call: TRBV9
cdr3_length: 20
j_call: TRBJ2-1
cdr3_aa: CASSQTEPGLAGGPSNEQFF
cdr3_nt: TGTGCCAGCAGCCAGACTGAACCGGGACTAGCGGGAGGCCCCTCGAATGAGCAGTTCTTC

clone_size: once
d_call: TRBD2
v_call: TRBV3-1
cdr3_length: 15
j_call: TRBJ2-7
cdr3_aa: CASSPSGRALYEQYF
cdr3_nt: TGTGCCAGCAGCCCTAGCGGGAGGGCCTTGTACGAGCAGTACTTC

clone_size: -
d_call: -
v_call: TRBV15
cdr3_length: 15
j_call: TRBJ2-7
cdr3_aa: CATSRDATGAYQQYF
cdr3_nt: TGTGCCACCAGCAGAGATGCGACAGGAGCCTACCAGCAGTACTTC